These 5 T cell receptor beta chains were sequenced from one sample in a study of blood T cells in healthy people across ages. A second PCR of roughly 7 to 11 cycles used a sample-barcoded 5' primer and a J-beta primer mix. TCRdb redid the calling of the 5' RACE reads with MiXCR, one entry per CDR3 protein. The top ten clones hold under 9.5% of a sample with 760,000 or so distinct CDR3 sequences, 20% to 25% of them seen once. These data also featured in a second study, about T cells of mothers and their children.

The sequenced sample consisted of blood. The receptor source for this set is a boy younger than 18 in good health.

V usage is TRBV4-2 and J usage is TRBJ2-4; 14 bases are a match to TRBD2. Losses at the gene ends were 0 bases for V and 3 bases for J; bases not matched to a gene: 4. The CDR3 totals 18 residues. Looked up from germline, CDR1 is LGHNA and CDR2 is YNFKEQ. CDR3 loop: CASSQDGLAGGNKNIQYF. In DNA, the CDR3 is TGTGCCAGCAGCCAAGATGGACTAGCGGGAGGCAACAAAAACATTCAGTACTTC.

This clonotype was recorded once. The gene calls are TRBV29-1 and TRBJ1-6; 8 nucleotides agree with TRBD1. The ends lost 7 bases at V and 7 bases at J; junction bases unmatched: 3. CDR1 SQVTM and CDR2 ANQGSEA come from the germline V gene. This CDR3 is built from 12 residues. This CDR3 reads CSARQGNSPLHF. The CDR3 region has the DNA TGCAGCGCCCGACAGGGGAATTCACCCCTCCACTTT.

This clonotype came up a few times. The CDR3 region is CASSVHGSMDEQFF. CDR3 bases: TGTGCCAGCAGCGTACACGGGAGTATGGATGAGCAGTTCTTC. The chain links TRBV9 to TRBJ2-1; tentative D call: TRBD2 (6 bases). From germline, CDR1 is SGDLS and CDR2 YYNGEE. Trimming shortened V by 1 base and J by 8 bases, and 13 bases separated the two germline ends. The CDR3 totals 14 residues.

This clonotype has only a few counts. The V call is TRBV29-1, the J call TRBJ1-1, with D hard to call. V was pared by 1 base and J by 4 bases, with 22 bases between. Germline assignment: CDR1 SQVTM and CDR2 ANQGSEA. The CDR3 runs 17 residues. The CDR3 DNA reads TGCAGCGTTGAAGGAGAGGAGGGTTCGAATTGGGCCACTGAAGCTTTCTTT. Translated: CSVEGEEGSNWATEAFF. Full variable domain (missing parts from reference TRBV29-1 and TRBJ1-1): SAVISQKPSRDICQRGTSLTIQCQVDSQVTMMFWYRQQPGQSLTLIATANQGSEATYESGFVIDKFPISRPNLTFSTLTVSNMSPEDSSIYLCSVEGEEGSNWATEAFFGQGTRLTVV.

The chain links TRBV20-1 to TRBJ2-5; 7 nucleotides line up with TRBD2. The germline V gene has CDR1 DFQATT and CDR2 SNEGSKA (reference sequence). After removal of 1 base from V and 2 bases from J, the junction contained 7 bases not matched to a gene. The CDR3 is made up of 15 amino acids. The DNA of the CDR3 is TGCAGTGCTAGAGTTCCGGCGGGGGTACAAGAGACCCAGTACTTC. The encoded protein is CSARVPAGVQETQYF.